These 28 T cell receptor beta chains originate from one sample sequenced in a study of cytomegalovirus exposure and HLA in healthy donors. PCR employed 60 Vbeta and 13 Jbeta primers. Only in-frame clones appear in the TCRdb table, and some are missing; sequencing was by immunoSEQ multiplex PCR. The sample has about 80,000 clones, about 71% seen once. The sample taken for sequencing was PBMCs. The origin of the receptors is a woman in her thirties or forties in good health and CMV-seronegative.

The rearrangement joins TRBV27 to TRBJ1-5; 8 bases are a match to TRBD1. The CDR3 consists of 15 residues. V was clipped by 6 bases and J by 7 bases; unmatched bases: 11. The germline V gene encodes CDR1 MNHEY and CDR2 SMNVEV (reference sequence). CDR3 nucleotides: TGTGCCAGCAGGGGGGGGGACCAGGGGGCACAGCCCCAGCATTTT. Its protein is CASRGGDQGAQPQHF.

The rearrangement uses TRBV30 and TRBJ2-2, with TRBD1 identical over 8 bases. Per the germline V gene, CDR1 is GTSNPN and CDR2 is SVGIG (reference sequence). The CDR3 sequence is 16 residues long. V dropped 0 bases and J dropped 4; count of bases not matched to a gene: 7. CDR3 coding DNA: TGTGCCTGGAGTGTACCTGGCAGGGGGCTCACCGGGGAGCTGTTTTTT. Amino acid sequence: CAWSVPGRGLTGELFF.

This chain uses TRBV2 with TRBJ1-1; 7 bases fit TRBD1. This CDR3 spans 14 amino acids. The trim removed 5 bases at V and 4 bases at J, leaving 7 bases unmatched. Germline CDR1 is SNHLY and CDR2 is FYNNEI. The CDR3 protein is CASSRPGGLTEAFF. The CDR3 DNA is TGTGCCAGCAGTAGACCAGGGGGTCTCACTGAAGCTTTCTTT. Full variable domain (missing parts from reference TRBV2 and TRBJ1-1): EPEVTQTPSHQVTQMGQEVILRCVPISNHLYFYWYRQILGQKVEFLVSFYNNEISEKSEIFDDQFSVERPDGSNFTLKIRSTKLEDSAMYFCASSRPGGLTEAFFGQGTRLTVV.

The chain uses TRBV18 and TRBJ2-7; a possible D gene is TRBD1 (5 bases). From germline, CDR1 is KGHSH and CDR2 LQKENI. The CDR3 has 15 amino acids. Trimming pared 1 base from V and 0 bases from J, leaving 10 bases between. For the CDR3, the DNA is TGTGCCAGCTCACCACAACAGGACCACTCCTACGAGCAGTACTTC. Translated, it gives CASSPQQDHSYEQYF. Looking up the rest from reference TRBV18 and TRBJ2-7 gives the full variable domain: NAGVMQNPRHLVRRRGQEARLRCSPMKGHSHVYWYRQLPEEGLKFMVYLQKENIIDESGMPKERFSAEFPKEGPSILRIQQVVRGDSAAYFCASSPQQDHSYEQYFGPGTRLTVT.

The chain combines TRBV27 with TRBJ1-6; TRBD1 matches 7 bases. V was clipped by 5 bases and J by 7 bases; unmatched bases: 5. This CDR3 contains 14 residues. The V gene's germline CDR1 is MNHEY and CDR2 SMNVEV (reference sequence). Written as DNA, the CDR3 is TGTGCCAGCAGTCCCGGACAGGCCAATTCACCCCTCCACTTT. Protein sequence: CASSPGQANSPLHF.

The gene calls are TRBV27 and TRBJ2-2, with 8 bases fitting TRBD1. This CDR3 region has 16 residues. The ends lost 3 bases at V and 3 bases at J; junction bases unmatched: 6. CDR1 is MNHEY, CDR2 SMNVEV, per germline (reference sequence). The DNA of the CDR3 is TGTGCCAGCAGTTTGCGGGCAGGGGGCTACACCGGGGAGCTGTTTTTT. Its protein product is CASSLRAGGYTGELFF.

The chain is built from TRBV19 and TRBJ2-7, with TRBD1 identical over 11 bases. Per germline, CDR1 LNHDA and CDR2 SQIVND (reference sequence). This CDR3 has 15 amino acids. The trim removed 5 bases at V and 6 bases at J, leaving 9 bases unmatched. As DNA, the CDR3 is TGTGCCAGTAGTTCCGGGACAGGGGGACGGGGCGAGCAGTACTTC. This codes for CASSSGTGGRGEQYF.

The chain joins TRBV14 to TRBJ2-7, with 8 bases aligning to TRBD2. The CDR3 is made up of 17 amino acids. V gave up 0 bases and J gave up 3 bases; unmatched junction bases: 10. Germline lookup yields CDR1 SGHDN and CDR2 FVKESK. The CDR3 loop reads CASSQDPSGSIYYEQYF. CDR3 DNA sequence: TGTGCCAGCAGCCAAGATCCCAGCGGGAGTATTTACTACGAGCAGTACTTC.

V is TRBV30 and J is TRBJ1-1; the D is unclear. Germline assignment: CDR1 GTSNPN and CDR2 SVGIG (reference sequence). This CDR3 comprises 12 residues. Deletions cut 0 bases from V and 7 bases from J, with 9 bases between. This CDR3 is CAWSVGRLEAFF. CDR3 in DNA: TGTGCCTGGAGTGTGGGCAGGCTTGAAGCTTTCTTT.

The chain is built from TRBV6-1 and TRBJ1-5; no firm D call. This CDR3 contains 13 residues. V dropped 6 bases and J dropped 4 bases, with 10 bases sitting between them. Looked up from germline, CDR1 is MNHNS and CDR2 is SASEGT. This CDR3 is CASRLGENQPQHF. CDR3 coding DNA: TGTGCCAGCAGATTAGGAGAAAATCAGCCCCAGCATTTT.

This chain joins TRBV6-5 and TRBJ2-1, with 9 bases that match TRBD1. The CDR3 loop spans 14 amino acids. Germline trimming cut 8 bases from V and 6 bases from J; bases unmatched to any gene: 8. Germline V gene sequence: CDR1 MNHEY, CDR2 SVGAGI. CDR3 residues: CASLGQGVSNEQFF. The CDR3 DNA reads TGTGCCAGCCTGGGACAGGGAGTTAGCAATGAGCAGTTCTTC.

The chain couples TRBV2 to TRBJ2-3; TRBD1 matches 7 bases. Trimming removed 7 bases from V and 6 bases from J; junction bases left unmatched: 10. The CDR3 has 14 amino acids. Germline V lookup: CDR1 SNHLY, CDR2 FYNNEI. CDR3 sequence reads: CASNRDRSMDTQYF. The CDR3 DNA reads TGTGCCAGCAACCGGGACAGATCTATGGATACGCAGTATTTT.

This chain links TRBV11-3 with TRBJ2-3, with TRBD2 identical over 10 bases. Germline assignment: CDR1 SGHNT and CDR2 YENEEA. With 4 bases clipped from V and 0 bases from J, the junction kept 4 bases outside the gene matches. CDR3 length equals 16 residues. The CDR3 DNA reads as TGTGCCAGCAGCTCAGAACTAGCGGGAAGCACAGATACGCAGTATTTT. This gives the protein CASSSELAGSTDTQYF.

The chain links TRBV5-1 to TRBJ2-1; 7 bases line up with TRBD1. Trimming at V came to 0 bases and at J to 4 bases, leaving 4 bases not matched to a gene. The CDR3 runs to 15 residues. CDR1 and CDR2 (germline): SGHRS, YFSETQ. The CDR3 sequence is CASSLETGQYNEQFF. The CDR3 bases are TGCGCCAGCAGCTTGGAAACGGGACAGTACAATGAGCAGTTCTTC.

This clone was detected once. The rearrangement joins TRBV4-1 to TRBJ2-5, with 12 bases identical to TRBD2. There are 19 residues in the CDR3. Germline lookup yields CDR1 MGHRA and CDR2 YSYEKL. V lost 0 bases, J lost 2 bases, and 10 bases stayed unmatched. The CDR3 coding sequence is TGCGCCAGCAGCCAAGAGAGGGCTAGCGGGGGGGCATTACAAGAGACCCAGTACTTC. Translating it yields CASSQERASGGALQETQYF.

The J gene is TRBJ1-2, the V gene TRBV7-9; 8 bases are shared with TRBD1. Germline CDR1 is SEHNR and CDR2 is FQNEAQ (reference sequence). The CDR3 has 16 residues. V was pared by 5 bases and J by 3 bases, with 11 bases of the junction left unmatched. The CDR3 region is CASSPREGTGYYGYTF. The CDR3 region has the DNA TGTGCCAGCAGCCCGAGGGAGGGGACAGGATACTATGGCTACACCTTC.

This clone was detected a few times. The chain couples TRBV7-9 to TRBJ1-1; D gene unclear. Trimming removed 2 bases at V and 1 base at J, with 11 bases between. Per the germline V gene, CDR1 is SEHNR and CDR2 is FQNEAQ (reference sequence). The CDR3 sequence is 15 residues long. The CDR3 nucleotides read TGTGCCAGCAGCTTAATTGGGAGGAGGAACACTGAAGCTTTCTTT. Its translation: CASSLIGRRNTEAFF. The full variable domain, its missing parts supplied by reference TRBV7-9 and TRBJ1-1, is DTGVSQNPRHKITKRGQNVTFRCDPISEHNRLYWYRQTLGQGPEFLTYFQNEAQLEKSRLLSDRFSAERPKGSFSTLEIQRTEQGDSAMYLCASSLIGRRNTEAFFGQGTRLTVV.

This chain connects TRBV6-1 to TRBJ1-2; D possibly corresponds to TRBD1 (5 bases). Trimming took 1 base from V and 8 from J, leaving 17 bases between them. Germline V gene sequence: CDR1 MNHNS, CDR2 SASEGT. CDR3 length: 15 residues. CDR3 in DNA: TGTGCCAGCAGTGAAGGGTGGCAGGGATATATAGGCTACACCTTC. Residues: CASSEGWQGYIGYTF.

This chain links TRBV4-1 with TRBJ2-5; 8 nucleotides agree with TRBD1. V trimming: 4 bases; J trimming: 6 bases; junction bases outside the gene matches: 10. The CDR3 spans 15 residues. The V gene's germline CDR1 is MGHRA and CDR2 YSYEKL. DNA for the CDR3: TGCGCCAGCAGCCCCCATGGACAGGGTATAAAGACCCAGTACTTC. It translates to CASSPHGQGIKTQYF.

With respect to this clone: Since the CDR3 does not end with the conserved phenylalanine or tryptophan, this likely comes from a read error. The chain has TRBV29-1 and TRBJ2-7; 11 bases match TRBD2. Trimming removed 7 bases from V and 7 bases from J; junction bases left unmatched: 9. There are 13 residues in the CDR3. Germline V lookup: CDR1 SQVTM, CDR2 ANQGSEA. CDR3 sequence: CSATSGSLGEQYL. Here the CDR3 DNA reads TGCAGCGCCACTAGCGGGAGTCTGGGGGAGCAGTACCTC.

This clone has only a few counts. V and J are TRBV5-6 and TRBJ1-6, with 7 bases fitting TRBD1. The CDR3 consists of 12 residues. Trimming removed 4 bases from V and 15 bases from J; junction bases left unmatched: 7. Looked up from germline, CDR1 is SGHDT and CDR2 is YYEEEE. The CDR3 protein is CASSGDSPHLHF. The CDR3 DNA sequence: TGTGCCAGCAGCGGGGACAGCCCGCACCTCCACTTT.

This sequence joins TRBV5-1 and TRBJ2-6; TRBD1 is a possible D gene (6 bases). The V and J ends lost 0 bases and 4 bases respectively, with 17 bases between them. CDR1 is SGHRS and CDR2 is YFSETQ in the germline V gene. CDR3 size: 18 residues. CDR3 in amino acids: CASSLERQALAGANVLTF. In DNA, the CDR3 is TGCGCCAGCAGCTTGGAAAGACAGGCCCTAGCAGGGGCCAACGTCCTGACTTTC.

CDR3 coding DNA: TGTGCCAGCAGTTACTCGGGACTGAATAGTCATGAGCAGTTCTTC. The encoded protein is CASSYSGLNSHEQFF. The gene calls are TRBV6-5 and TRBJ2-1, with a possible D match to TRBD2 (6 bases). The V gene lost 0 bases and the J gene lost 8 bases, with 14 bases spanning the gap. The CDR3 is 15 amino acids. Germline V gives CDR1 MNHEY, CDR2 SVGAGI.

The table lists this clone with a few counts. The rearrangement links TRBV10-1 to TRBJ2-5; TRBD2 aligns across 10 bases. In germline, CDR1 is WNHNN, CDR2 SYGVQD (reference sequence). This CDR3 contains 15 residues. The ends lost 2 bases at V and 4 bases at J; junction bases unmatched: 4. The CDR3 coding sequence is TGCGCCAGCAGTGAGGCTAGCGGGAGTGTAGAGACCCAGTACTTC. Its translation: CASSEASGSVETQYF.

This clone was observed once. The rearrangement links TRBV28 to TRBJ1-1, with D tentatively TRBD1 (5 bases). This CDR3 comprises 15 residues. The germline V and J ends were trimmed by 3 bases and 0 bases, with 11 bases remaining between them. Germline V gene lookup returns CDR1 MDHEN and CDR2 SYDVKM. The CDR3 protein is CASSLSTGVNTEAFF. The CDR3 bases are TGTGCCAGCAGTTTGTCAACAGGAGTGAACACTGAAGCTTTCTTT.

This clone was counted a single time. This chain uses TRBV29-1 with TRBJ2-3, with 8 nucleotides matching TRBD1. The CDR3 runs to 16 residues. CDR1 and CDR2 from the germline V gene are SQVTM and ANQGSEA. V dropped 1 base and J dropped 1; count of bases not matched to a gene: 7. CDR3 loop: CSVEGLDRVGTDTQYF. CDR3 DNA sequence: TGCAGCGTTGAAGGGTTGGACAGGGTGGGCACAGATACGCAGTATTTT.

The V call is TRBV28, the J call TRBJ2-3, with 8 bases identical to TRBD1. With V trimmed by 3 bases and J by 2 bases, 4 bases remained unmatched. This CDR3 is built from 15 residues. Germline V gene lookup returns CDR1 MDHEN and CDR2 SYDVKM. CDR3 sequence (DNA): TGTGCCAGCAGTTTGACAGGGGACCACACAGATACGCAGTATTTT. Translation gives CASSLTGDHTDTQYF.

The chain links TRBV28 to TRBJ2-7, with TRBD1 identical over 12 bases. CDR1 MDHEN and CDR2 SYDVKM come from the germline V gene. CDR3 length: 18 amino acids. The J segment lost 3 bases and the V segment lost 6 bases, leaving 15 bases of the junction unmatched. CDR3 DNA: TGTGCCAGCAGGGACCGGGACAGGGGGCCTGTCGGAAGCTACGAGCAGTACTTC. Its translation is CASRDRDRGPVGSYEQYF.